The entry below describes one T cell receptor (beta chain). Sequenced by immunoSEQ multiplex PCR; TCRdb stores in-frame clones only, minus some. Of around 360,000 clones listed, roughly 84% are singletons. CDR1 is MDHEN and CDR2 is SYDVKM in the germline V gene. CDR3 size: 12 residues. The V end lost 9 bases, the J end lost 3 bases, and 12 bases lay between the germline ends. The cohort comprised adults aged about 18 to 90 years residing in approximately 25 US areas. Participants were placed into cohorts based on the clinical history they reported. The entry originates in a study of blood T cell repertoires in COVID-19. On the study more broadly: The samples span acute and convalescent COVID-19 from the United States, Italy and Spain.

The V gene is TRBV28, the J gene TRBJ2-7, with D possibly TRBD1 on 5 matching bases. This clonotype was obtained from a woman in her thirties who had recovered from COVID-19. Source material: PBMCs or T cells enriched from blood (not recorded which). This CDR3 is CASNKGYYEQYF. The CDR3 DNA reads as TGTGCCAGTAACAAGGGGTACTACGAGCAGTACTTC.